The clone carrying this TCR beta chain has at least ten counts. What it binds is unknown. MiXCR, applied by TCRdb to the reads, yields one record per CDR3 protein. The repertoire holds about a million distinct CDR3 sequences, with around a third as singletons. Trimming removed 2 bases from V and 9 bases from J, with 11 bases in between. This CDR3 has 13 amino acids. The data derive from a study of T cell repertoires in cytomegalovirus infection. Study-wide context: Both CMV infection and a matching HLA type were indicated by public TCR beta signatures.

Study-wide results and caveats: CMV carriers having the relevant HLA were flagged by cumulative public TCR beta family frequency. Ex vivo, HLA-C-restricted CMV-specific TCR beta clonotypes prevailed over the rest of the response.

This sequence was found in a human donor in good health (CMV status not recorded). Some clones in this sample may be carry-over from other donors' samples. This chain uses TRBV12-3 or TRBV12-4 with TRBJ1-5; possibly TRBD1 for D (5 bases). The starting material was cultured CD8+ T cells from PBMCs, obtained from culture after CMV antigen stimulation. CDR3 coding DNA: TGTGCCAGCAGTTTAACGTGGGGGGGGCCCCAGCATTTT. Its translation: CASSLTWGGPQHF.